This T cell receptor beta chain was sequenced in a study of CD4+ T cells in melanoma. Study-wide points: Reportedly, melanoma neoantigen-specific CD4+ T cells showed varied differentiation states. CD8+ T cell, macrophage and B cell function reportedly correlated with neoantigen-specific CD4+ T cells.

Assay: immunoSEQ multiplex PCR; the TCRdb copy retains only in-frame clones and omits some. The sample holds some 110,000 clones; 80% to 95% are singletons and the top ten take about 3.5%. With respect to this clone: Its specificity is unknown.

The germline CDR1 and CDR2 sequences are SGHAT and FQNNGV. V shed 1 base, J shed 5 bases, and the junction held 7 bases outside the gene matches. This CDR3 contains 15 residues. The chain has TRBV11-2 and TRBJ2-5, with 7 bases aligning to TRBD1. Sequenced input: peripheral blood. This clonotype was obtained from a human donor with melanoma. CDR3 coding DNA: TGTGCCAGCAGCTTAGGTACAGGGGCCCAGGAGACCCAGTACTTC. It translates to CASSLGTGAQETQYF.